The rows below give T cell receptor beta chains drawn from one sample of a study of OX40 agonist ivuxolimab in advanced cancers. TCRdb's copy holds only in-frame clones and misses some; the assay was immunoSEQ multiplex PCR. Of roughly 63,000 clones listed, about 91% were seen once; the top ten hold around 13%. The material was CD4+ or CD8+ T cells sorted from blood, obtained in a trial of the OX40 agonist ivuxolimab. The receptors originated from an adult with an advanced solid tumor such as melanoma, head and neck, liver or kidney cancer. Each CDR3 is given with its conserved first and last residue. A D gene is named only where the DNA matches it firmly. Clone size is shown for a subset of rows, as once, few, many or a class of expanded clone.

abundance,v_gene,d_gene,j_gene,CDR3aa,CDR3nt
.,TRBV29-1,TRBD2,TRBJ2-7,CSVEMRGGRADEQYF,TGCAGCGTTGAAATGAGAGGCGGGAGGGCGGACGAGCAGTACTTC
.,TRBV29-1,.,TRBJ1-1,CSVRGVDRNTEAFF,TGCAGCGTCCGAGGGGTGGACAGGAACACTGAAGCTTTCTTT
.,TRBV27,TRBD1,TRBJ2-1,CASSLEDRGNEQFF,TGTGCCAGCAGTTTAGAGGACAGGGGAAATGAGCAGTTCTTC
.,TRBV5-8,TRBD1,TRBJ2-1,CASSIGQGNDEQFF,TGTGCCAGCAGCATCGGACAGGGGAATGATGAGCAGTTCTTC
once,TRBV9,.,TRBJ2-1,CASSVGTDSYNEQFF,TGTGCCAGCAGCGTAGGTACGGACAGCTACAATGAGCAGTTCTTC
once,TRBV6-5,.,TRBJ2-7,CASSYSLTALSYEQYF,TGTGCCAGCAGTTACTCCCTGACAGCACTATCCTACGAGCAGTACTTC
.,TRBV5-1,TRBD1,TRBJ1-2,CASSPTGGDGYTF,TGCGCCAGCAGCCCAACAGGGGGCGATGGCTACACCTTC
.,TRBV7-9,.,TRBJ1-2,CASSLVSGLTRDGYTF,TGTGCCAGCAGCTTAGTTTCGGGCCTGACAAGAGATGGCTACACCTTC
.,TRBV15,.,TRBJ1-4,CATSSLRGTNEKLFF,TGTGCCACCAGCTCTCTGAGGGGCACTAATGAAAAACTGTTTTTT
.,TRBV7-9,TRBD1,TRBJ1-3,CASSLAGTVYF,TGTGCCAGCAGCTTAGCTGGGACAGTATATTTT
.,TRBV29-1,.,TRBJ2-4,CSVGVGDGGIQYF,TGCAGCGTTGGGGTCGGGGATGGGGGCATTCAGTACTTC
.,TRBV15,TRBD1,TRBJ1-4,CATSRRGQGFNEKLFF,TGTGCCACCAGCAGGAGGGGACAGGGGTTTAATGAAAAACTGTTTTTT
.,TRBV7-3,TRBD1,TRBJ1-4,CASSLTLRLRGPATNEKLFF,TGTGCCAGCAGCTTAACGTTGCGGTTAAGGGGGCCTGCAACTAATGAAAAACTGTTTTTT
.,TRBV4-2,.,TRBJ2-7,CASSQEVAGYEQYF,TGTGCCAGCAGCCAAGAAGTTGCCGGCTACGAGCAGTACTTC
once,TRBV7-9,.,TRBJ1-2,CASSTSGEGYTF,TGTGCCAGCAGCACGTCGGGTGAGGGCTACACCTTC
.,TRBV6-6,TRBD2,TRBJ2-7,CASSYSKRGGLYEQYF,TGTGCCAGCAGTTACTCGAAGCGGGGGGGCCTATACGAGCAGTACTTC
.,TRBV29-1,TRBD2,TRBJ2-7,CSVPGLAGALKEQYF,TGCAGCGTTCCGGGACTAGCGGGGGCGCTTAAAGAGCAGTACTTC
once,TRBV27,.,TRBJ1-2,CASSKPPGGYTF,TGTGCCAGCAGTAAACCCCCGGGTGGCTACACCTTC
.,TRBV7-8,TRBD1,TRBJ1-1,CASSLLAGGPTEAFF,TGTGCCAGCAGCTTACTGGCAGGGGGCCCCACTGAAGCTTTCTTT
.,TRBV19,.,TRBJ1-1,CASSRHSSKNTEAFF,TGTGCCAGTAGTCGCCACTCGTCCAAGAACACTGAAGCTTTCTTT
.,TRBV6-6,.,TRBJ1-1,CASSTLRDTEAFF,TGTGCCAGCAGTACCCTACGAGACACTGAAGCTTTCTTT
.,TRBV4-2,TRBD2,TRBJ2-7,CASSLDSGSVLDEQYF,TGTGCCAGCAGCTTGGATAGCGGGAGTGTTTTAGACGAGCAGTACTTC
.,TRBV6-1,.,TRBJ1-1,CASSEGMGLRWTEAFF,TGTGCCAGCAGTGAAGGAATGGGCCTTAGGTGGACTGAAGCTTTCTTT
.,TRBV7-6,.,TRBJ1-1,CASSLGQPTEAFF,TGTGCCAGCAGCTTAGGACAGCCCACTGAAGCTTTCTTT
once,TRBV2,.,TRBJ1-4,CASKSQLGGEKLFF,TGTGCCAGCAAGAGTCAACTAGGGGGTGAAAAACTGTTTTTT
.,TRBV9,TRBD2,TRBJ2-7,CASSVEGTSGSYEQYF,TGTGCCAGCAGCGTAGAGGGGACTAGTGGCTCCTACGAGCAGTACTTC
once,TRBV19,.,TRBJ2-1,CASSMSGSSYNEQFF,TGTGCCAGTAGTATGAGCGGAAGCTCCTACAATGAGCAGTTCTTC
.,TRBV5-1,.,TRBJ2-3,CASSLDGQSTDTQYF,TGCGCCAGCAGCTTGGACGGACAGAGCACAGATACGCAGTATTTT
.,TRBV18,.,TRBJ1-2,CASSPPETVNYGYTF,TGTGCCAGCTCGCCTCCCGAAACGGTCAACTATGGCTACACCTTC